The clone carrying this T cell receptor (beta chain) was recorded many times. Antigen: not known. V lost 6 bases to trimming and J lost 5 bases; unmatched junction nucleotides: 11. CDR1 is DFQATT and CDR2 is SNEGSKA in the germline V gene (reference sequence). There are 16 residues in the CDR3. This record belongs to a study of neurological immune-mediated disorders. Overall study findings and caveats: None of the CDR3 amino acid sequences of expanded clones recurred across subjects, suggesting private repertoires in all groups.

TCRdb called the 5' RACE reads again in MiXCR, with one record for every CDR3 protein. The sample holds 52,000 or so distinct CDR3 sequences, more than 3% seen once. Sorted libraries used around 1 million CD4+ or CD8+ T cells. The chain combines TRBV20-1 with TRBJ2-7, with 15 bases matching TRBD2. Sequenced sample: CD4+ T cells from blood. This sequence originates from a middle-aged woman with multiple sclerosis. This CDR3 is CSATGLAGGPSNEQYF. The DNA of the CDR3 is TGCAGTGCAACTGGACTAGCGGGGGGGCCTTCCAACGAGCAGTACTTC.